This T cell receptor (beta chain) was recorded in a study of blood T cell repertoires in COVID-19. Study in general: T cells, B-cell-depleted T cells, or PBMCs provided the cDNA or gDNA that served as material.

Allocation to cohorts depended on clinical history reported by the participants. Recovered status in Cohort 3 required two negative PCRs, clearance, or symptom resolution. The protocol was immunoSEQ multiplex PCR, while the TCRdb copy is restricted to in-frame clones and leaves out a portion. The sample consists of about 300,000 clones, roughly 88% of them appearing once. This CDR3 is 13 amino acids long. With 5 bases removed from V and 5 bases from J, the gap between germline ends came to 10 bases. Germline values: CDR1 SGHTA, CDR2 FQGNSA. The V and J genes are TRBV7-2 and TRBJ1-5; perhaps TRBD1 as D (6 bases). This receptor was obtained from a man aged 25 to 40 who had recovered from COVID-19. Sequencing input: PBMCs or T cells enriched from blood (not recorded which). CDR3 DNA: TGTGCCAGCAGCGGCCAGGGGTATCAGCCCCAGCATTTT. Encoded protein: CASSGQGYQPQHF.